The rows below give T cell receptor beta chains drawn from one sample of a study of Tregs in tolerant kidney transplant recipients. TCRdb's table, derived via immunoSEQ multiplex PCR, lists solely in-frame clones and lacks some. The table has 240,000 or so clones, about 80% seen once; the top ten hold 0.55% to 0.65%. The sample consisted of CD4+ T cells from blood. Receptor source: a human donor in good health. Both conserved end residues are trimmed from each CDR3. D genes are given only for firm matches.

NA TRBV20-1 SAQGSTEAF
NA TRBV5-5 ASSRDPTGNTEAF
NA TRBV7-7 ASSLVGETQY
TRBD2 TRBV15 ATSRDRGRARNEQF
NA TRBV27 ASSLLGRSSYNSPLH
NA TRBV7-6 ASSSWTVPSEAF
NA TRBV6-5 ASSTRAQGETQY
TRBD1 TRBV14 ASSRGQLPAYEQY
TRBD1 TRBV6-5 ASSYSRDRSYEQY
NA TRBV11-1 ASSYSGLGQFYEAF
NA TRBV6-5 ASSISTYEQY
NA TRBV4-2 ASSQAGTDTQY
NA TRBV5-1 ASSLVGQSFGNTIY
NA TRBV2 ASSEARAGNTEAF
NA TRBV19 ASSMGFRGPQH
NA TRBV5-4 ASSPDSNYGYT
NA TRBV6-1 ASSEAYRGAQY
NA TRBV6-6 ASSYAGNPYEQY
NA TRBV9 ASNVGQSSYNSPLH
NA TRBV15 ATSRSILRGETQY
NA TRBV7-7 ASSLRPGLSEEQY
NA TRBV7-2 ASSTRTAGNTIY
NA TRBV11-2 ASSLVRQGHGGNTIY
NA TRBV9 ASSGIPQPQH
TRBD2 TRBV5-1 ASSSSGTSGGSSDTQY
TRBD1 TRBV5-5 ASSRTGSYEQY
NA TRBV5-1 ASSLGPNTDTQY
TRBD2 TRBV30 AWRRTSGRGTDTQY
NA TRBV29-1 SARGTNNEKLF
TRBD1 TRBV5-6 ASSSGGTGLLNTEAF
NA TRBV5-1 ASSLAGQSSYEQY
TRBD2 TRBV5-6 ASSWGGYEDYEQY
NA TRBV5-8 ASSFPELNEKLF
NA TRBV5-1 ASSFPDRNYNEQF
NA TRBV21-1 ASSKGPGPRGYT
NA TRBV9 ASSYGRSSYNSPLH
NA TRBV6-6 ASRPGPTNGQPQH
NA TRBV25-1 ASSGRTGTGSYEQY
TRBD1 TRBV6-6 ASSEDRVNEKLF
NA TRBV18 ASSPQNQYEQY
TRBD1 TRBV7-8 ASRDRTGVGEQY
TRBD2 TRBV2 ASSELAGLMQF
NA TRBV5-1 ASSLDSIRAYEQY
NA TRBV10-1 ASSAGTTSTDTQY
NA TRBV18 ASSPQRPGPSSGNTIY